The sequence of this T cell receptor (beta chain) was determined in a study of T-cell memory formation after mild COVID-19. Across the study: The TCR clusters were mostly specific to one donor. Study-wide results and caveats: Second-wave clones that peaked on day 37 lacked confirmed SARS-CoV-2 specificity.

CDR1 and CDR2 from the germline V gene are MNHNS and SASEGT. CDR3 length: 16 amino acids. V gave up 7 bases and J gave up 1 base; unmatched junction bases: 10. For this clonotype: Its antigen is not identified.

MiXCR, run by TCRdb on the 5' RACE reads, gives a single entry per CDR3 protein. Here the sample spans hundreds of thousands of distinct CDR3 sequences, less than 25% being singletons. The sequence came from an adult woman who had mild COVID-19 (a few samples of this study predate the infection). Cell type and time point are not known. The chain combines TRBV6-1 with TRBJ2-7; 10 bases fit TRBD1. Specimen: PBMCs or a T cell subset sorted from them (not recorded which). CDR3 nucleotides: TGTGCCAGCACGTTACGACAGGGGGCTGGATCCTACGAGCAGTACTTC. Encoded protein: CASTLRQGAGSYEQYF.